Following are 23 T cell receptor beta chains from one sample sequenced in a study of blood T cells in healthy people across ages. Primed by a sample-barcoded 5' primer and a J-beta primer mix, a second PCR proceeded for about 6 to 12 cycles. MiXCR, run by TCRdb on the 5' RACE reads, gives a single entry per CDR3 protein. The sample lists around 800,000 distinct CDR3 sequences, less than 80% occurring once. Sequencing was carried out using blood. The receptors shown here come from a man younger than 45 in good health.

V is TRBV28 and J is TRBJ1-2, with 11 positions matching TRBD1. Trimming cost V 5 bases and J 4 bases; bases outside gene matches: 3. The germline V gene encodes CDR1 MDHEN and CDR2 SYDVKM. This CDR3 region has 14 residues. Written as DNA, the CDR3 is TGTGCCAGCAGTGCCGGACAGGGGGCCTATGGCTACACCTTC. Its protein product is CASSAGQGAYGYTF.

V and J are TRBV5-1 and TRBJ2-4; TRBD2 agrees at 11 bases. The J call may be incorrect, as the DNA end agrees better with TRBJ2-7. Germline CDR1 SGHRS, CDR2 YFSETQ. CDR3 length: 17 amino acids. In DNA, the CDR3 is TGCGCCAGCAGCCTCCTGACTAGCGGGGCTGGGACCTACGAGCAGTACTTC. Translating gives CASSLLTSGAGTYEQYF.

This clonotype was seen once. This chain uses TRBV20-1 with TRBJ2-4; 8 bases fit TRBD2. The assigned J gene may be wrong: the sequence end matches TRBJ2-7 better. CDR1 is DFQATT and CDR2 is SNEGSKA in the germline V gene (reference sequence). The CDR3 runs to 14 residues. The CDR3 DNA reads as TGCAGTGCTAGTGATAGCGGGGTCTCCTACGAGCAGTACTTC. The encoded protein is CSASDSGVSYEQYF.

This clonotype is a singleton in its sample. This sequence joins TRBV29-1 and TRBJ1-2; no firm D call. Per germline, CDR1 SQVTM and CDR2 ANQGSEA. The CDR3 has 14 amino acids. Trimming shortened V by 7 bases and J by 0 bases, and 15 bases separated the two germline ends. CDR3 loop: CSASRVEANYGYTF. CDR3 nucleotide sequence: TGCAGCGCCTCCAGAGTCGAGGCTAACTATGGCTACACCTTC.

The chain couples TRBV20-1 to TRBJ2-3; D unclear. Trimming stripped 6 bases from V and 4 bases from J, with 11 bases between. Germline V CDR1 and CDR2: DFQATT, SNEGSKA (reference sequence). The CDR3 is made up of 12 amino acids. The CDR3 nucleotides read TGCAGTGCCCATGGTTGGGCAGATACGCAGTATTTT. Translating gives CSAHGWADTQYF.

This rearrangement joins TRBV5-1 to TRBJ2-4, with D possibly TRBD1 on 6 matching bases. The J call could be wrong; TRBJ2-7 is a better fit for the DNA end. The germline V gene encodes CDR1 SGHRS and CDR2 YFSETQ. The CDR3 has 15 residues. This CDR3 reads CASSLASGAVYEQYF. In DNA form, the CDR3 reads TGCGCCAGCAGCTTGGCCTCAGGGGCGGTCTACGAGCAGTACTTC.

On this clonotype: A much more abundant neighbour one base away suggests this may be a read error. As DNA, the CDR3 is TGTACCAGCTCACCACCAGGGGTAGGGACCTACGAGCAGTACTTC. This gives the protein CTSSPPGVGTYEQYF. The chain uses TRBV18 and TRBJ2-7; TRBD1 is a possible D gene (6 bases). The CDR3 has 15 residues. Per germline, CDR1 KGHSH and CDR2 LQKENI.

The rearrangement uses TRBV20-1 and TRBJ2-3; the D call may be TRBD1 or TRBD2 (5 bases each). V dropped 6 bases and J dropped 2 bases, with 18 bases sitting between them. Germline-derived CDR1 and CDR2 are DFQATT and SNEGSKA (reference sequence). The length of the CDR3 is 15 residues. The chain's CDR3 is CSALKGRGDTDTQYF. CDR3 DNA sequence: TGCAGTGCCCTAAAAGGTCGGGGCGACACAGATACGCAGTATTTT.

The chain has TRBV6-1 and TRBJ1-2, with a tentative D call TRBD1 (5 bases). CDR1 is MNHNS, CDR2 SASEGT, per germline. The CDR3 has 12 residues. The V and J ends lost 3 bases and 6 bases respectively, with 8 bases between them. The CDR3 loop is CASSDGGNGYTF. CDR3 sequence (DNA): TGTGCCAGCAGTGATGGGGGAAATGGCTACACCTTC.

V usage is TRBV29-1 and J usage is TRBJ2-1; 10 bases map to TRBD2. Trimming at V came to 4 bases and at J to 12 bases, leaving 18 bases not matched to a gene. CDR3 size: 16 residues. Germline CDR1 SQVTM, CDR2 ANQGSEA. The CDR3 here is CSVVEGFGAGGPGQFF. The DNA for the CDR3 is TGCAGCGTTGTAGAAGGGTTCGGAGCGGGGGGGCCGGGGCAGTTCTTC.

The rearrangement links TRBV2 to TRBJ2-4; no definite D call. The J call may be incorrect, as the DNA end agrees better with TRBJ2-7. This CDR3 has 14 amino acids. Looked up from germline, CDR1 is SNHLY and CDR2 is FYNNEI. CDR3 protein: CASSVDTISYEQYF. CDR3 sequence (DNA): TGTGCCAGCAGTGTAGACACTATCTCCTACGAGCAGTACTTC.

The chain has TRBV24-1 and TRBJ2-1; D call uncertain. Germline assignment: CDR1 KGHDR and CDR2 SFDVKD. V was cut by 9 bases and J by 0 bases, with 5 bases left in between. This CDR3 is built from 12 residues. CDR3 DNA: TGTGCCACCGGAGTCTCCTACAATGAGCAGTTCTTC. Protein: CATGVSYNEQFF.

This clonotype appeared a few times. This chain joins TRBV27 and TRBJ1-6, with unresolved D. This CDR3 spans 13 amino acids. Trimming pared 0 bases from V and 13 bases from J, leaving 10 bases between. The V gene's germline CDR1 is MNHEY and CDR2 SMNVEV (reference sequence). The CDR3 nucleotides are TGTGCCAGCAGTTTATCGAATATGGGGCCCCTCCACTTT. Translating it yields CASSLSNMGPLHF.

The chain has TRBV7-9 and TRBJ2-4, with TRBD1 matching 7 bases. The end of the DNA is better explained by TRBJ2-7, so the J call may be wrong. Germline V lookup: CDR1 SEHNR, CDR2 FQNEAQ (reference sequence). The CDR3 contains 14 residues. CDR3 nucleotides: TGTGCCAGCATTAAGTCGGACAGGCCCTACGAGCAGTACTTC. Translating gives CASIKSDRPYEQYF.

V usage is TRBV6-6 and J usage is TRBJ2-4; possible D gene TRBD2, 5 bases. Germline CDR1 and CDR2: MNHNY and SVGAGI (reference sequence). The CDR3 is made up of 15 amino acids. V was trimmed by 4 bases and J by 0 bases, leaving 10 bases between them. The CDR3 DNA follows: TGTGCCAGCAGTTTGGACGGGAAAGCCAAAAACATTCAGTACTTC. Residues: CASSLDGKAKNIQYF.

CDR3 amino acids: CASGSRRGDNSPLHF. CDR3 nucleotides: TGTGCCAGCGGCTCCCGCCGGGGAGATAATTCACCCCTCCACTTT. This chain joins TRBV7-2 and TRBJ1-6, with unresolved D. CDR1 is SGHTA and CDR2 is FQGNSA in the germline V gene. The CDR3 is made up of 15 amino acids. Trimming shortened V by 8 bases and J by 5 bases, and 16 bases separated the two germline ends.

The chain uses TRBV5-1 and TRBJ1-2; 7 bases are shared with TRBD1. This CDR3 is 16 amino acids long. Germline V CDR1 and CDR2: SGHRS, YFSETQ. After removal of 2 bases from V and 0 bases from J, the junction contained 7 bases not matched to a gene. CDR3 DNA: TGCGCCAGCAGCTTCAACCGGGACAGCTCTAACTATGGCTACACCTTC. This sequence encodes CASSFNRDSSNYGYTF.

With respect to this clonotype: At one end the junction does not follow the germline gene, possibly because of a read error. This chain's CDR3 is CASSSPMNSYEQNF. In DNA form, the CDR3 reads TGTGCCAGCAGTTCGCCCATGAATTCCTACGAGCAGAACTTC. The chain joins TRBV28 to TRBJ2-5; D uncertain. Germline V CDR1 and CDR2: MDHEN, SYDVKM. The CDR3 contains 14 residues.

This clonotype was detected a few times. The chain uses TRBV4-3 and TRBJ2-1; D may be TRBD2 (5 bases). The CDR3 has 17 amino acids. Germline CDR1 and CDR2: LGHNA and YSLEER. Trimming cost V 1 base and J 7 bases, with 20 bases left between them. Here the CDR3 DNA reads TGCGCCAGCAGCCAAGTGATGGCCACCCCTAGGGAGAATGAGCAGTTCTTC. It yields the protein CASSQVMATPRENEQFF.

This clonotype was observed a few times. The CDR3 is CASSEWEGKVQFF. CDR3 coding DNA: TGTGCCAGCAGTGAGTGGGAGGGGAAGGTGCAGTTCTTC. This chain uses TRBV6-1 with TRBJ2-1, with TRBD2 matching over 7 bases. CDR3 size: 13 residues. Germline V gene lookup returns CDR1 MNHNS and CDR2 SASEGT. Unmatched junction bases numbered 8, after V lost 3 bases and J lost 12 bases.

This clonotype was found a few times. This chain uses TRBV29-1 with TRBJ2-1; D is unresolved. Germline CDR1 SQVTM, CDR2 ANQGSEA. This CDR3 contains 10 residues. The germline V and J ends were trimmed by 4 bases and 5 bases, with 3 bases remaining between them. The CDR3: CSVADNEQFF. CDR3 in DNA: TGCAGCGTTGCCGACAATGAGCAGTTCTTC.

The chain carries TRBV29-1 and TRBJ2-3, with D perhaps matching TRBD1 (5 bases). Germline V gene data show CDR1 as SQVTM and CDR2 as ANQGSEA. This CDR3 region has 13 residues. V was cut by 4 bases and J by 3 bases, with 11 bases left in between. CDR3 in amino acids: CSVVAGLTDTQYF. The CDR3 DNA reads as TGCAGCGTTGTGGCAGGGCTGACAGATACGCAGTATTTT.

This clonotype was detected only once. This chain links TRBV21-1 with TRBJ2-1. TRBV21-1 represents a pseudogene. This CDR3 is built from 17 residues. CDR3 bases: TGTGCCAGCAGCAAAGCGCTTTGGGGCAGGAACTACAATGAGCAGTTCTTC. Residues: CASSKALWGRNYNEQFF.